A single sample gave rise to the 22 T cell receptor beta chains below, sequenced in a study of shared clonotypes between healthy human individuals. The assay was immunoSEQ multiplex PCR, and TCRdb's table has in-frame clones only and misses some. The sample includes about 680,000 clones, 92% seen only once; the top ten take more than 20%. Positively selected for CCR7, the CD45RO-negative cells used as naive CD8 cells excluded terminally differentiated effector memory CD45RA+ cells. The source material was naive CD8+ T cells sorted from blood. These receptors were taken from a man under 40 in good health.

The rearrangement links TRBV7-2 to TRBJ2-3, with D possibly matching TRBD2 (5 bases). Germline CDR1 SGHTA, CDR2 FQGNSA. The CDR3 consists of 15 residues. V lost 0 bases and J 0 bases, leaving 7 bases between the germline ends. The CDR3 nucleotides read TGTGCCAGCAGCTTAGCGGGAGCTAGCACAGATACGCAGTATTTT. Encoded protein: CASSLAGASTDTQYF.

The rearrangement links TRBV6-1 to TRBJ1-5; D gene ambiguous. The CDR3 covers 15 residues. Trimming pared 5 bases from V and 7 bases from J, leaving 18 bases between. Germline CDR1 reads MNHNS; CDR2 reads SASEGT. The CDR3 here is CASSPRAYQGQPQHF. The CDR3 nucleotides read TGTGCCAGCAGTCCCCGGGCCTACCAAGGGCAGCCCCAGCATTTT.

The chain combines TRBV7-2 with TRBJ2-3, with D maybe TRBD2 (6 bases). This CDR3 is 16 amino acids long. The germline V gene has CDR1 SGHTA and CDR2 FQGNSA. V was clipped by 1 base and J by 0 bases, with 11 bases between them. In DNA, the CDR3 is TGTGCCAGCAGCTTAGAAGCGGGTGCTAGCACAGATACGCAGTATTTT. Residues: CASSLEAGASTDTQYF.

The CDR3 loop reads CASRRGGSGELFF. CDR3 DNA: TGTGCCAGCCGCCGTGGGGGCTCCGGGGAGCTGTTTTTT. V usage is TRBV27 and J usage is TRBJ2-2, with D possibly TRBD1 on 6 matching bases. Trimming took off 8 bases at V and 6 bases at J, with 13 bases between the two ends. The germline V gene encodes CDR1 MNHEY and CDR2 SMNVEV (reference sequence). The CDR3 consists of 13 residues.

V gene TRBV2 combines with J gene TRBJ2-7; D possibly corresponds to TRBD2 (6 bases). From germline, CDR1 is SNHLY and CDR2 FYNNEI. This CDR3 has 14 amino acids. V was clipped by 8 bases and J by 0 bases, with 14 bases between them. CDR3 protein: CASLGRTSSYEQYF. Written as DNA, the CDR3 is TGTGCCAGCCTAGGGAGGACAAGCTCCTACGAGCAGTACTTC.

The V gene is TRBV29-1, the J gene TRBJ2-5, with TRBD2 identical over 8 bases. Germline assignment: CDR1 SQVTM and CDR2 ANQGSEA. V shed 7 bases and J 5 bases; nucleotides not matched to a gene: 15. This CDR3 region has 15 residues. The CDR3 nucleotides are TGCAGCGGCTACCCCCGGGAGGGCTTAGAGGAGACCCAGTACTTC. This codes for CSGYPREGLEETQYF.

The rearrangement joins TRBV27 to TRBJ2-1; D is unclear. The germline V and J ends were trimmed by 9 bases and 6 bases, with 15 bases remaining between them. This CDR3 has 13 residues. CDR1 and CDR2 from the germline V gene are MNHEY and SMNVEV (reference sequence). In nucleotides, the CDR3 is TGTGCCAGTTTCGACCGCTACGGCAATGAGCAGTTCTTC. Protein: CASFDRYGNEQFF.

The chain is built from TRBV30 and TRBJ2-3; the match to TRBD1 covers 10 bases. V shed 0 bases and J 5 bases; nucleotides not matched to a gene: 17. Germline values: CDR1 GTSNPN, CDR2 SVGIG (reference sequence). CDR3 size: 19 residues. The CDR3 nucleotides are TGTGCCTGGAGTGTACTAGATCGGACGACAGGGGGCGCGAAAGATACGCAGTATTTT. It yields the protein CAWSVLDRTTGGAKDTQYF.

The rearrangement links TRBV4-3 to TRBJ2-1, with TRBD2 identical over 12 bases. Germline values: CDR1 LGHNA, CDR2 YSLEER. The CDR3 is 16 amino acids. J gave up 8 bases and V 4 bases, and 9 bases lay outside the gene matches. CDR3 region: CASSPRLAGGADEQFF. The CDR3 bases are TGCGCCAGCAGCCCCCGGCTAGCGGGAGGGGCCGATGAGCAGTTCTTC.

In regard to this clone: At one end, the junction sequence differs from germline, possibly due to a read error. This chain links TRBV7-9 with TRBJ2-7; D perhaps matches TRBD1 (5 bases). The CDR3 has 9 residues. Germline V gene data show CDR1 as SEHNR and CDR2 as FQNEAQ (reference sequence). As DNA, the CDR3 is TGTGCCAGCGGGTTGACAGTTGACTTC. This translates into CASGLTVDF.

This clone was counted a single time. This sequence joins TRBV7-9 and TRBJ2-1, with TRBD2 identical over 9 bases. The germline V gene encodes CDR1 SEHNR and CDR2 FQNEAQ (reference sequence). This CDR3 is 15 amino acids long. V lost 1 base to trimming and J lost 7 bases; unmatched junction nucleotides: 5. CDR3: CASSLVGSGRNEQFF. CDR3 nucleotide sequence: TGTGCCAGCAGCTTAGTGGGTAGCGGGAGAAATGAGCAGTTCTTC. Variable domain in full (rest from reference TRBV7-9 and TRBJ2-1): DTGVSQNPRHKITKRGQNVTFRCDPISEHNRLYWYRQTLGQGPEFLTYFQNEAQLEKSRLLSDRFSAERPKGSFSTLEIQRTEQGDSAMYLCASSLVGSGRNEQFFGPGTRLTVL.

Turning to this clone: An end of the junction differs from the germline gene, which may be a read error. V is TRBV7-6 and J is TRBJ2-1, with D hard to call. The germline gives CDR1 SGHVS, CDR2 FNYEAQ. CDR3 length: 12 residues. CDR3 nucleotide sequence: TGTGCCAGCAGCGTAGCCTACAATGAGCAGTTCTTC. This codes for CASSVAYNEQFF. Variable domain in full (rest from reference TRBV7-6 and TRBJ2-1): GAGVSQSPRYKVTKRGQDVALRCDPISGHVSLYWYRQALGQGPEFLTYFNYEAQQDKSGLPNDRFSAERPEGSISTLTIQRTEQRDSAMYRCASSVAYNEQFFGPGTRLTVL.

V usage is TRBV27 and J usage is TRBJ1-2, with D perhaps TRBD1 (5 bases). The germline CDR1 and CDR2 sequences are MNHEY and SMNVEV (reference sequence). The V gene lost 3 bases and the J gene lost 5 bases, with 19 bases spanning the gap. The CDR3 runs 16 residues. CDR3 in amino acids: CASSFLGAGALYGYTF. As DNA, the CDR3 is TGTGCCAGCAGTTTTCTCGGGGCTGGGGCCCTTTATGGCTACACCTTC.

The rearrangement joins TRBV9 to TRBJ2-1; either TRBD1 or TRBD2 may supply D (6 bases each). Trimming removed 3 bases from V and 0 bases from J, with 13 bases in between. Germline CDR1 SGDLS, CDR2 YYNGEE. The CDR3 totals 16 residues. DNA for the CDR3: TGTGCCAGCAGCGGACCCGGGGGCAGCTCCTACAATGAGCAGTTCTTC. It specifies CASSGPGGSSYNEQFF.

The rearrangement joins TRBV20-1 to TRBJ1-1; the D is unclear. The V end lost 7 bases, the J end lost 0 bases, and 6 bases lay between the germline ends. Germline V gene lookup returns CDR1 DFQATT and CDR2 SNEGSKA (reference sequence). The CDR3 runs 11 residues. In DNA form, the CDR3 reads TGCAGTGGTCGGTTGAACACTGAAGCTTTCTTT. Its protein is CSGRLNTEAFF.

The chain combines TRBV6-5 with TRBJ1-4; 8 nucleotides match TRBD1. Trimming at V came to 6 bases and at J to 8 bases, leaving 8 bases not matched to a gene. The germline gives CDR1 MNHEY, CDR2 SVGAGI. This CDR3 spans 14 amino acids. Here the CDR3 reads CASSLGQGDEKLFF. CDR3 nucleotides: TGTGCCAGCAGCCTAGGACAGGGAGACGAAAAACTGTTTTTT.

Comment on this clone: Different DNA sequences within this sample yield the same CDR3. The CDR3 DNA reads as TGTGCCAGTAGTATAGGCGGTCATGCTGAAGCTTTCTTT. Its protein is CASSIGGHAEAFF. This sequence joins TRBV19 and TRBJ1-1; no definite D call. With 1 base removed from V and 6 bases from J, the gap between germline ends came to 9 bases. The length of the CDR3 is 13 residues. Germline V gives CDR1 LNHDA, CDR2 SQIVND (reference sequence).

The genes are TRBV29-1 and TRBJ2-2; D is unresolved. The V end lost 2 bases, the J end lost 5 bases, and 9 bases lay between the germline ends. The CDR3 sequence is 13 residues long. CDR1 and CDR2 from the germline V gene are SQVTM and ANQGSEA. In DNA, the CDR3 is TGCAGCGTTGAATATAGTGGGACCGGGGAGCTGTTTTTT. Translated: CSVEYSGTGELFF.

This chain connects TRBV4-1 to TRBJ2-7, with no clear D. The CDR3 consists of 15 residues. V lost 0 bases and J lost 7, with 16 bases in between. CDR1 and CDR2 (germline): MGHRA, YSYEKL. The CDR3, as DNA: TGCGCCAGCAGCCAAGAAGAATTAGGGATGGGGGAGCAGTACTTC. Encoded protein: CASSQEELGMGEQYF.

This chain connects TRBV5-1 to TRBJ2-5; D gene unclear. The CDR3 runs to 12 residues. The ends were cut back, 4 bases at V and 5 bases at J, with 9 bases in the middle. Germline lookup yields CDR1 SGHRS and CDR2 YFSETQ. In DNA form, the CDR3 reads TGCGCCAGCAGCCCTGACTGGGAGACCCAGTACTTC. It encodes CASSPDWETQYF.

This clone was seen only once. The chain couples TRBV27 to TRBJ2-3, with D uncertain. Trimming removed 5 bases from V and 2 bases from J, with 8 bases in between. This CDR3 is 13 amino acids long. CDR1 and CDR2 (germline): MNHEY, SMNVEV (reference sequence). Here the CDR3 reads CASSPDYTDTQYF. The CDR3 region has the DNA TGTGCCAGCAGTCCGGATTACACAGATACGCAGTATTTT.

The CDR3, as DNA: TGTGCCAGCAGCGGGGATCGGGGTGAGACCCAGTACTTC. It is translated as CASSGDRGETQYF. This chain connects TRBV11-2 to TRBJ2-5, with D perhaps matching TRBD2 (5 bases). CDR3 length: 13 amino acids. From germline, CDR1 is SGHAT and CDR2 FQNNGV. V lost 5 bases and J lost 5, with 12 bases in between.